This is a list of T cell receptor beta chains from one sample in a study of blood T cell repertoires in COVID-19. Measured with immunoSEQ multiplex PCR; TCRdb has only the in-frame clones, and not every one. The sample has approximately 300,000 clones; about 84% are singletons. Sequenced sample: peripheral blood. The origin of the receptors is a woman in her 50s with acute or convalescent COVID-19. The CDR3 runs from the conserved cysteine through the conserved F or W. The order of the fields is D gene, J gene, V gene, clone size, CDR3 DNA, CDR3 protein. The D gene is left open where the match is weak. Some rows have no size entry. The others give once, few or many, or a class for an expanded clone.

. | TRBJ2-6 | TRBV7-3 | . | TGTGCCAGCAGCTTAAAAGAGGTAGCTGGGGCCAACGTCCTGACTTTC | CASSLKEVAGANVLTF
. | TRBJ1-4 | TRBV28 | . | TGTGCCAGCAGTTCCTGGTCGGGAGATGAAAAACTGTTTTTT | CASSSWSGDEKLFF
TRBD1 | TRBJ2-7 | TRBV27 | . | TGTGCCAGCAGCAGAACAGGGGCTTTCTACGAGCAGTACTTC | CASSRTGAFYEQYF
TRBD1 | TRBJ1-6 | TRBV3-1/TRBV3-2 | . | TGTGCCAGCAGGGATTCGGGACAGGGGTACTCACCCCTCCACTTT | CASRDSGQGYSPLHF
TRBD1 | TRBJ1-4 | TRBV5-1 | once | TGCGCCAGCAGGGACGGGACAGGGGCGAGTCGAAAACTGTTTTTT | CASRDGTGASRKLFF
. | TRBJ2-5 | TRBV18 | . | TGTGCCAGCTCCCCCGCGGGCCAGGCTGGAGAGACCCAGTACTTC | CASSPAGQAGETQYF
TRBD2 | TRBJ2-7 | TRBV7-2 | . | TGTGCCAGCAGCTTAGCCCCTACTAGCGGGAGTTACGAGCAGTACTTC | CASSLAPTSGSYEQYF
TRBD2 | TRBJ2-7 | TRBV3-1/TRBV3-2 | . | TGTGCCAGCAGCTACGCGGGGGTCTACGAGCAGTACTTC | CASSYAGVYEQYF
TRBD1 | TRBJ1-2 | TRBV5-1 | . | TGCGCCAGCAGCGTGACAGGGGTAGACTACACCTTC | CASSVTGVDYTF
. | TRBJ1-4 | TRBV18 | . | TGTGCCACCACAGGGAGTAATGAAAAACTGTTTTTT | CATTGSNEKLFF